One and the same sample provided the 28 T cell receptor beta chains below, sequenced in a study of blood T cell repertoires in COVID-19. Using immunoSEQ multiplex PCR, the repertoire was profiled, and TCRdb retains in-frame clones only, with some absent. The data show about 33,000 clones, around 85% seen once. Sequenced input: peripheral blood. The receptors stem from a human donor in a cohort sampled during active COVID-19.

For the CDR3, the DNA is TGTGCTAGTGGTCTCACCAGGGGCACTGAAGCTTTCTTT. Its translation: CASGLTRGTEAFF. V usage is TRBV12-5 and J usage is TRBJ1-1, with D possibly matching TRBD1 (6 bases). Per germline, CDR1 LGHNT and CDR2 FRNRAP. Trimming took off 5 bases at V and 4 bases at J, with 11 bases between the two ends. The CDR3 extends over 13 amino acids.

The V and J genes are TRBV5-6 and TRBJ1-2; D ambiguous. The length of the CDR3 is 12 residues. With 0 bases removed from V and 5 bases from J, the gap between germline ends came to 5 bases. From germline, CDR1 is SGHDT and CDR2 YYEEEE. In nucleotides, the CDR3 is TGTGCCAGCAGCTTGGCCAAATATGGCTACACCTTC. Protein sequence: CASSLAKYGYTF.

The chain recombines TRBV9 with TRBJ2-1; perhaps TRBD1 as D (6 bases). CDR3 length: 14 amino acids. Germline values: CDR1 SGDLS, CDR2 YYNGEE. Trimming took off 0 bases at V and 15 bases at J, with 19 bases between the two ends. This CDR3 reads CASSVEGAGASRFF. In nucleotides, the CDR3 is TGTGCCAGCAGCGTAGAAGGGGCAGGGGCCTCAAGGTTCTTC. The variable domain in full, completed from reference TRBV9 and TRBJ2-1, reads DSGVTQTPKHLITATGQRVTLRCSPRSGDLSVYWYQQSLDQGLQFLIQYYNGEERAKGNILERFSAQQFPDLHSELNLSSLELGDSALYFCASSVEGAGASRFFGPGTRLTVL.

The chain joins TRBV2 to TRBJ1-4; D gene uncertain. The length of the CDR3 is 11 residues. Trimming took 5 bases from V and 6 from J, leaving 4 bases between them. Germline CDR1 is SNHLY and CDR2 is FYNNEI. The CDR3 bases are TGTGCCAGCAGTCGGGATGAAAAACTGTTTTTT. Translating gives CASSRDEKLFF. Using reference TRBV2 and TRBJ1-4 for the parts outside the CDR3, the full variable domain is EPEVTQTPSHQVTQMGQEVILRCVPISNHLYFYWYRQILGQKVEFLVSFYNNEISEKSEIFDDQFSVERPDGSNFTLKIRSTKLEDSAMYFCASSRDEKLFFGSGTQLSVL.

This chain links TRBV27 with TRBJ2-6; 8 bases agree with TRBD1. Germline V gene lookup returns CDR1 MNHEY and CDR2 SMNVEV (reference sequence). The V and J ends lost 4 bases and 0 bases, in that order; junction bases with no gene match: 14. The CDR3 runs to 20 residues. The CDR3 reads CASSSQGQEVSLSGANVLTF. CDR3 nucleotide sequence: TGTGCCAGCAGTTCACAGGGACAGGAGGTCTCCCTCTCTGGGGCCAACGTCCTGACTTTC.

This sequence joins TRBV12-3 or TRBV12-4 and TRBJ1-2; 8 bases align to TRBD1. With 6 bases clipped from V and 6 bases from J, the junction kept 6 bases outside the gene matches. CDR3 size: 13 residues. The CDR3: CASRYNRGNGYTF. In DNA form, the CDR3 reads TGTGCCAGCAGGTACAACAGGGGGAATGGCTACACCTTC.

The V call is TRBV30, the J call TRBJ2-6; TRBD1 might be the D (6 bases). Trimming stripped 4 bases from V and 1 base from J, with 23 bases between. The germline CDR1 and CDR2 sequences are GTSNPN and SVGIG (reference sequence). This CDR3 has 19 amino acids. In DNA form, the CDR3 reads TGTGCCTGGAATCGGCTGCGGCGGACAGAAAATTCTGGGGCCAACGTCCTGACTTTC. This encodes CAWNRLRRTENSGANVLTF.

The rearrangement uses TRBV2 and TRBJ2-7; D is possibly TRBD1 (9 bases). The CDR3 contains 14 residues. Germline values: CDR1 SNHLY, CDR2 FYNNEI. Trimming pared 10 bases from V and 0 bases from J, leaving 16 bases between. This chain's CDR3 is CATGGDRDSYEQYF. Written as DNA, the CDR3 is TGTGCCACCGGGGGGGACAGGGACTCCTACGAGCAGTACTTC.

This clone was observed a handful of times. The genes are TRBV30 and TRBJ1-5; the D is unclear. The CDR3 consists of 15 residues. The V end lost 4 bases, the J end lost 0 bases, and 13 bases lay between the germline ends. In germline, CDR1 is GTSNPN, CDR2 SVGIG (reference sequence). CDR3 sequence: CAWTPRGSSNQPQHF. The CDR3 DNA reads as TGTGCCTGGACCCCCCGCGGGAGTAGCAATCAGCCCCAGCATTTT.

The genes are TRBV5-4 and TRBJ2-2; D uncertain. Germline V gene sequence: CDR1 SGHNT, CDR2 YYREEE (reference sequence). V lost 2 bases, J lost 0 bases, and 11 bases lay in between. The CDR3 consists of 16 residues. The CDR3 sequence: CASSLDPSPNTGELFF. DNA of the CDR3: TGTGCCAGCAGCTTAGATCCCAGTCCGAACACCGGGGAGCTGTTTTTT. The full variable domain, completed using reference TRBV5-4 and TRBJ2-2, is ETGVTQSPTHLIKTRGQQVTLRCSSQSGHNTVSWYQQALGQGPQFIFQYYREEENGRGNFPPRFSGLQFPNYSSELNVNALELDDSALYLCASSLDPSPNTGELFFGEGSRLTVL.

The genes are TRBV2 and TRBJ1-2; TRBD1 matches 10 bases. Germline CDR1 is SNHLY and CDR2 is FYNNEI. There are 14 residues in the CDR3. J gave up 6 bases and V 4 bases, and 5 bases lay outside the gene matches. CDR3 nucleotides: TGTGCCAGCAGTGCCGGGACAGGGGAAAATGGCTACACCTTC. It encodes CASSAGTGENGYTF. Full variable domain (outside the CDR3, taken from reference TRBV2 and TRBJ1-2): EPEVTQTPSHQVTQMGQEVILRCVPISNHLYFYWYRQILGQKVEFLVSFYNNEISEKSEIFDDQFSVERPDGSNFTLKIRSTKLEDSAMYFCASSAGTGENGYTFGSGTRLTVV.

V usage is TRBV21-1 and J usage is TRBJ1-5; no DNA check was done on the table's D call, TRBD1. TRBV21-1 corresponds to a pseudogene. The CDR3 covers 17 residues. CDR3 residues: CASSKIIGTGDHQPQHF. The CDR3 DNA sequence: TGTGCCAGCAGCAAAATTATAGGGACAGGTGATCATCAGCCCCAGCATTTT.

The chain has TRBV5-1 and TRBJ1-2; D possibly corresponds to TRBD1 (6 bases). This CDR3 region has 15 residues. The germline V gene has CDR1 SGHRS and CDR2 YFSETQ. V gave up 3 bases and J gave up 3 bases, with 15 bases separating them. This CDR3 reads CASSYQGTTHYGYTF. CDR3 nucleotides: TGCGCCAGCAGCTACCAGGGGACAACTCACTATGGCTACACCTTC.

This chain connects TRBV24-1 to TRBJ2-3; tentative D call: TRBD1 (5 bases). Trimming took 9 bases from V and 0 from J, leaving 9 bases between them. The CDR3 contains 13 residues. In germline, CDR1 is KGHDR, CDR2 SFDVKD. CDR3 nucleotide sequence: TGTGCCACCGGACCAGGGAGCACAGATACGCAGTATTTT. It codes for CATGPGSTDTQYF.

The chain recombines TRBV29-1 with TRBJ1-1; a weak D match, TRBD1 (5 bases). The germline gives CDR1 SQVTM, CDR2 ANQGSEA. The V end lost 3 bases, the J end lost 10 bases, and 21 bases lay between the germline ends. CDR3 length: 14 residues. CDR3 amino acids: CSVDPGWRAGGAFF. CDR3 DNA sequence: TGCAGCGTTGACCCCGGTTGGAGGGCGGGGGGAGCTTTCTTT.

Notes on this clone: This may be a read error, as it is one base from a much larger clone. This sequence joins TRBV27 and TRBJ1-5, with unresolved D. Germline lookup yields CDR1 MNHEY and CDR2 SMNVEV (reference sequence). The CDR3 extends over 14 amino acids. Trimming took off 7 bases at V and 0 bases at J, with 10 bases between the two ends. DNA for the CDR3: TGTGCCAGCACCGGGTCCAATAGCAATCAGCCCCAGCATTTT. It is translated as CASTGSNSNQPQHF.

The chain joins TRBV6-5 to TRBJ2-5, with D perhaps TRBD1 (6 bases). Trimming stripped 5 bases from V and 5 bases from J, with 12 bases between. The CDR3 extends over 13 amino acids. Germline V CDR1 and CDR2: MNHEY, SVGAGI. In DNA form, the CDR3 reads TGTGCCAGCAGTCGGGACATCTTGGAGACCCAGTACTTC. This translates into CASSRDILETQYF.

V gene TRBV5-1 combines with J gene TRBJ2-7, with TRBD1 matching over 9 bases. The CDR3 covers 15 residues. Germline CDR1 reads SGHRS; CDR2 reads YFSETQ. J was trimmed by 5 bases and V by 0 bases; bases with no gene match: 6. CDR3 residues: CASSLVTGGGHEQYF. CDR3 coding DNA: TGCGCCAGCAGCTTGGTGACAGGGGGTGGCCACGAGCAGTACTTC.

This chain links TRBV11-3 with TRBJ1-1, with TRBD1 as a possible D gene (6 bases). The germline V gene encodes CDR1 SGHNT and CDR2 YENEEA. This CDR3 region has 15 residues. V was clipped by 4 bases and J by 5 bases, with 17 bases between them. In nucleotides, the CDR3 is TGTGCCAGCAGCTCACGGGGGGCGCCGGTGACTGAAGCTTTCTTT. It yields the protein CASSSRGAPVTEAFF.

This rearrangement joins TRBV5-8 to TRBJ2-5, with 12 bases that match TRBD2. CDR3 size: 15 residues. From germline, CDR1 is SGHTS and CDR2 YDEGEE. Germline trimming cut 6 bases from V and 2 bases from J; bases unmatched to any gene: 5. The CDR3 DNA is TGTGCCAGCACCCTAGCGGGAGGGTCACAAGAGACCCAGTACTTC. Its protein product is CASTLAGGSQETQYF.

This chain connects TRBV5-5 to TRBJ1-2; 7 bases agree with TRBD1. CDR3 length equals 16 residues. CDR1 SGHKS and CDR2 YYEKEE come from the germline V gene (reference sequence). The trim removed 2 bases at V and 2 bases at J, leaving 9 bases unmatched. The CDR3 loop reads CASSLEGAVTNYGYTF. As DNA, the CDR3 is TGTGCCAGCAGCTTAGAGGGGGCTGTAACGAACTATGGCTACACCTTC.

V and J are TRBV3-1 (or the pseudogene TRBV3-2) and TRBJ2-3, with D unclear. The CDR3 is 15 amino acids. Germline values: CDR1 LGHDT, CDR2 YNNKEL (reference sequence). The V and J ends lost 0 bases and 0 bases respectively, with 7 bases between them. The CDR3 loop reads CASSQDAQSTDTQYF. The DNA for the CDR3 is TGTGCCAGCAGCCAAGATGCCCAGAGCACAGATACGCAGTATTTT.

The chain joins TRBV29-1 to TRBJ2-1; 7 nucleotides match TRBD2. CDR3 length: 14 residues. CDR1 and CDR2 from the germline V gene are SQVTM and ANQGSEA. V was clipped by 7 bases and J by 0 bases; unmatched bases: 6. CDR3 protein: CSAGGGNSYNEQFF. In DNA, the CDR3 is TGCAGCGCGGGGGGAGGAAACTCCTACAATGAGCAGTTCTTC.

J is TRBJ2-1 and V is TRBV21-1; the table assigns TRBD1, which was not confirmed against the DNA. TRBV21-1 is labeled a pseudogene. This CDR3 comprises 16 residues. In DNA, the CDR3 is TGTGCCAGCAGCCCACTAAGGACAGGGGGCAAGGATGAGCAGTTCTTC. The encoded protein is CASSPLRTGGKDEQFF.

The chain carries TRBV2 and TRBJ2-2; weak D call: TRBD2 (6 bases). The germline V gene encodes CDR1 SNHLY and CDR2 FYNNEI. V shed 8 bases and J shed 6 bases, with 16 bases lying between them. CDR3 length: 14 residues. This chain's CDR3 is CASVEPSGAGELFF. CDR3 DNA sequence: TGTGCCAGCGTCGAGCCATCGGGAGCCGGGGAGCTGTTTTTT.

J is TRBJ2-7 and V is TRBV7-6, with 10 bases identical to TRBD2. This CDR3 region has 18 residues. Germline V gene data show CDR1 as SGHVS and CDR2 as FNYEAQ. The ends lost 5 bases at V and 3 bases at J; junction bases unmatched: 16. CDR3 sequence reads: CASSPPGAGGPGRYEQYF. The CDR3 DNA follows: TGTGCCAGCAGCCCCCCCGGAGCGGGAGGGCCAGGTCGCTACGAGCAGTACTTC.

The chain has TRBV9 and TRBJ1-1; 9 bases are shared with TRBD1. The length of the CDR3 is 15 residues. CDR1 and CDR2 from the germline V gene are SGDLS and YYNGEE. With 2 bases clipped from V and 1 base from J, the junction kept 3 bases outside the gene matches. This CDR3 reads CASSVGTGWNTEAFF. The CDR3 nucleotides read TGTGCCAGCAGCGTTGGGACAGGGTGGAACACTGAAGCTTTCTTT.

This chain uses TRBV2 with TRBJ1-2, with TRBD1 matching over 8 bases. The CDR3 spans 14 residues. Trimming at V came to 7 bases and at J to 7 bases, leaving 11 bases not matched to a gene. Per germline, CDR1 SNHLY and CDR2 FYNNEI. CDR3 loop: CASTPTGVVLGYTF. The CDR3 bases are TGTGCCAGCACCCCGACAGGGGTTGTGCTTGGCTACACCTTC.